Sequencing of this T cell receptor beta chain was carried out in a study of cytomegalovirus exposure and HLA in healthy donors. Study in general: Researchers found that about 82% of just under 400 genotyped donors fell within the Caucasian-associated ancestry cluster.

PCR amplification relied on 60 Vbeta primers (plus 13 Jbeta primers). Assay: immunoSEQ multiplex PCR; the TCRdb copy retains only in-frame clones and omits some. Among around 140,000 clones listed, 79% were seen once. V gave up 1 base and J gave up 3 bases; unmatched junction bases: 4. The CDR3 spans 15 residues. CDR1 is MNHEY and CDR2 is SMNVEV in the germline V gene (reference sequence). This TCR was sampled from a male donor in good health and CMV-seronegative. The V call is TRBV27, the J call TRBJ2-3; 7 bases match TRBD1. The sample consisted of PBMCs. Here the CDR3 DNA reads TGTGCCAGCAGTTTATTTACGACAGGGACAGATACGCAGTATTTT. Its protein is CASSLFTTGTDTQYF.